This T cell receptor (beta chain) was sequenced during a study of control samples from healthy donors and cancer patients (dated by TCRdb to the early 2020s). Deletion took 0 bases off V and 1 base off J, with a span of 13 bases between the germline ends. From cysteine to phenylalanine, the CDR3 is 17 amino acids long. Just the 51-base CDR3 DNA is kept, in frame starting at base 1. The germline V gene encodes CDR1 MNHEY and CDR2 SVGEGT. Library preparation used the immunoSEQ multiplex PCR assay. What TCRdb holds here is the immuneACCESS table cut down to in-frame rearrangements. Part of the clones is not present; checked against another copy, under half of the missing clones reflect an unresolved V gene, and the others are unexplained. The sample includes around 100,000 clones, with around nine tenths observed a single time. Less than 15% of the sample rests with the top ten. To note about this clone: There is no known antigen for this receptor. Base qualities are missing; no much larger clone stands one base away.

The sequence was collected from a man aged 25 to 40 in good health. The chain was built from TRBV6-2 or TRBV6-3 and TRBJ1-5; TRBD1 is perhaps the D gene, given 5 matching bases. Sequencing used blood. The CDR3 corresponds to CASSYSIGAPSNQPQHF. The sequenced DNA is TGTGCCAGCAGTTACTCGATAGGGGCGCCGAGCAATCAGCCCCAGCATTTT.